This T cell receptor beta chain was observed in a study of cytomegalovirus exposure and HLA in healthy donors. Researchers ran the PCR with 60 Vbeta and 13 Jbeta primers. As originally analysed: A later analysis tallied roughly 77 million unique TCR beta chains, 9 million to 12 million of them shared. TCRdb keeps only in-frame clones here, not all; method: immunoSEQ multiplex PCR. V, J and clone size reflect that table, while D and trimming were determined from the DNA. This sample has 120,000 to 150,000 clones; about 79% occur once, and the top ten carry about 2.3%. Donors in the study were healthy people who gave bone marrow. Germline CDR1 is SEHNR and CDR2 is FQNEAQ (reference sequence). J lost 0 bases, V lost 6 bases, and 6 bases had no gene match. The CDR3 runs 15 residues.

V usage is TRBV7-9 and J usage is TRBJ2-7; TRBD1 matches at 9 bases. The TCR was taken from a male donor in good health and CMV-seronegative. The specimen was PBMCs. CDR3 residues: CASRRQGGGSYEQYF. CDR3 DNA sequence: TGTGCCAGCAGGCGACAGGGGGGCGGCTCCTACGAGCAGTACTTC.